The T cell receptor beta chain under discussion was sequenced for a study of identical twins. Study-level results: Cord blood's abundant beta clonotypes had fewer insertions, unlike memory repertoires. Findings depended on cross-sectional statistics rather than tracking the same donors.

V shed 4 bases and J 10 bases; nucleotides not matched to a gene: 8. Germline-derived CDR1 and CDR2 are SGHRS and YFSETQ. The CDR3 length is 15 residues. The donor group consisted entirely of healthy Caucasians. In TCRdb, the 5' RACE reads were re-called with MiXCR into one record per CDR3 protein. Counted here are around 490,000 distinct CDR3 sequences, roughly an eighth occurring once; the ten biggest clones make up 0.95% to 1%. This clonotype was picked up a small number of times. No antigen is known for it. This sample also belongs to another study, concerning yellow fever vaccine responses in identical twins.

The source of this sequence is a woman aged 18 to 35 in good health. The sample taken for sequencing was CD4+ T cells sorted from blood. The J gene is TRBJ2-3, the V gene TRBV5-1; TRBD2 matches 14 bases. The DNA of the CDR3 is TGCGCCAGCAGCCAGCAGGGACTAGCGGGAGACTCGCAGTATTTT. It is translated as CASSQQGLAGDSQYF.